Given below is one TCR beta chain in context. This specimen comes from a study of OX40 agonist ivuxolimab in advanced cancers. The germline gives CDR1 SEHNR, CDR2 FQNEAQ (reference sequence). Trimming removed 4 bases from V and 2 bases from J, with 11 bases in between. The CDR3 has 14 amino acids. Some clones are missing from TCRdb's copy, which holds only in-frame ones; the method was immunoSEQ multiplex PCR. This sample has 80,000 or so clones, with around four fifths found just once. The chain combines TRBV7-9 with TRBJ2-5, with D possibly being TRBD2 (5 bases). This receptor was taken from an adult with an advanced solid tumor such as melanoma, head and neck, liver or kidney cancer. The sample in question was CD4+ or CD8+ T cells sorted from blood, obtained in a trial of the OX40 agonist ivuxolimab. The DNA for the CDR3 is TGTGCCAGCAGCTCCTCCCGAGGGCAAGAGACCCAGTACTTC. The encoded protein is CASSSSRGQETQYF.